This is a list of T cell receptor beta chains from one sample in a study of blood T cells in healthy people across ages. MiXCR, applied by TCRdb to the 5' RACE reads, yields one record per CDR3 protein. The sample lists about 800,000 distinct CDR3 sequences, around a quarter occurring once. These sequences were also reported in another study, on T cells of mothers and their children.

The source material was blood. The source of these receptors is a boy aged 5-17 years in good health. Both conserved end residues are part of each CDR3. A D gene is named only where the DNA matches it firmly. Rows may omit the clone size; those that give it use once, few, many or a size class.

V	J	D	size	CDR3	DNA
TRBV4-3	TRBJ2-1	TRBD2	.	CASSPRGAGGDGEQFF	TGCGCCAGCAGCCCCCGCGGAGCGGGAGGGGACGGTGAGCAGTTCTTC
TRBV5-6	TRBJ1-4	.	.	CASSSPPGGQGEKLFF	TGTGCCAGCAGCTCCCCCCCGGGGGGCCAAGGGGAAAAACTGTTTTTT
TRBV10-3	TRBJ2-2	.	.	CAISPGRKTNTGELFF	TGTGCCATCAGCCCCGGACGGAAAACGAACACCGGGGAGCTGTTTTTT
TRBV3-1	TRBJ2-1	.	.	CASSQVVADKGGEQFF	TGTGCCAGCAGCCAAGTTGTAGCGGATAAGGGAGGAGAGCAGTTCTTC
TRBV7-7	TRBJ2-5	TRBD2	many	CASSSKPGGKSEYF	TGTGCTAGCAGCTCCAAACCCGGGGGGAAGTCTGAGTACTTC
TRBV10-3	TRBJ2-5	.	few	CAISGGEQETQYF	TGTGCCATCAGTGGGGGGGAGCAAGAGACCCAGTACTTC
TRBV5-8	TRBJ1-2	.	few	CASSLGGREKDYYGYTF	TGTGCCAGCAGCTTGGGCGGCAGAGAGAAGGACTACTATGGCTACACCTTC
TRBV28	TRBJ2-7	.	.	CASSFRRGVEQYF	TGTGCCAGCAGTTTTCGCAGGGGCGTTGAGCAGTACTTC
TRBV29-1	TRBJ2-7	TRBD1	few	CSVQDRADSEQYF	TGCAGCGTCCAGGACAGGGCTGATTCCGAGCAGTACTTC
TRBV2	TRBJ1-1	.	few	CASTPELRILNTEAFF	TGTGCCAGCACCCCGGAGCTCAGAATCTTGAACACTGAAGCTTTCTTT
TRBV7-9	TRBJ2-7	TRBD2	.	CASSSGGFEQYF	TGTGCCAGCAGCTCCGGGGGGTTCGAGCAGTACTTC
TRBV6-2/TRBV6-3	TRBJ2-7	.	.	CASSYGPEGFATGHPLEQYF	TGTGCCAGCAGTTACGGTCCTGAGGGGTTCGCAACGGGACACCCTTTGGAGCAGTACTTC
TRBV5-1	TRBJ2-3	TRBD2	few	CASSNGLVADTQYF	TGCGCCAGCAGCAACGGACTAGTCGCAGATACGCAGTATTTT
TRBV20-1	TRBJ1-2	.	few	CSATTESYGYTF	TGCAGTGCTACGACAGAGAGCTATGGCTACACCTTC
TRBV3-1	TRBJ2-7	.	.	CVSSQEGYEQYF	TGTGTCAGCAGCCAAGAAGGCTACGAGCAGTACTTC
TRBV5-1	TRBJ2-1	TRBD2	few	CASSLVNGATSGGAHEQFF	TGCGCCAGCAGCTTGGTAAACGGAGCCACTAGCGGGGGGGCCCATGAGCAGTTCTTC
TRBV4-3	TRBJ2-1	TRBD2	.	CASSQGGAGGDNEQFF	TGCGCCAGCAGCCAGGGCGGAGCGGGAGGCGACAATGAGCAGTTCTTC
TRBV7-2	TRBJ2-5	.	.	CASSTTRLSRETQYF	TGTGCCAGCAGCACAACCCGGCTTTCTCGAGAGACCCAGTACTTC
TRBV11-2	TRBJ2-4	TRBD2	few	CASSLDGTSGTKNIQYF	TGTGCCAGCAGCTTAGATGGGACTAGCGGGACCAAAAACATTCAGTACTTC
TRBV4-1	TRBJ2-7	TRBD2	few	CAGSPRTSGRGEQYF	TGCGCCGGCAGCCCGCGGACTAGCGGGAGAGGCGAGCAGTACTTC
TRBV7-2	TRBJ2-7	TRBD2	.	CASSTTSGRAGEQYF	TGTGCCAGCAGCACCACTAGCGGGAGGGCCGGCGAGCAGTACTTC
TRBV9	TRBJ2-3	.	few	CASSVGDLGRGGTTDTQYF	TGTGCCAGCAGCGTAGGGGATCTCGGCAGAGGAGGCACAACAGATACGCAGTATTTT
TRBV4-3	TRBJ2-5	TRBD2	few	CASSPTSGGGHWETQYF	TGCGCCAGCAGCCCTACTAGCGGGGGGGGTCACTGGGAGACCCAGTACTTC
TRBV2	TRBJ2-1	TRBD2	.	CASGGTSGRIYNEQFF	TGTGCCAGCGGAGGGACTAGCGGGAGGATCTACAATGAGCAGTTCTTC
TRBV28	TRBJ1-4	.	.	CASRLGGGDEKLFF	TGTGCCAGCAGATTAGGCGGCGGAGATGAAAAACTGTTTTTT
TRBV12-3/TRBV12-4	TRBJ2-1	.	few	CASSLIFRSTESSYNEQFF	TGTGCCAGCAGTTTAATTTTCAGGTCGACAGAGAGCTCCTACAATGAGCAGTTCTTC
TRBV7-2	TRBJ2-7	TRBD1	.	CASSARGGTGVSYEQYF	TGTGCCAGCAGCGCGCGAGGCGGGACAGGGGTGTCCTACGAGCAGTACTTC
TRBV29-1	TRBJ1-4	.	few	CSAADRATNEKLFF	TGCAGCGCCGCGGACCGCGCAACTAATGAAAAACTGTTTTTT
TRBV9	TRBJ2-3	.	many	CASSVEGGDWRSDTQYF	TGTGCCAGCAGCGTAGAGGGGGGGGATTGGAGATCAGATACGCAGTATTTT
TRBV25-1	TRBJ2-6	TRBD1	.	CASSATGGSGANVLTF	TGTGCCAGCAGTGCTACAGGGGGCTCTGGGGCCAACGTCCTGACTTTC
TRBV5-6	TRBJ1-3	.	.	CASSIGPGPGNTIYF	TGTGCCAGCAGCATCGGGCCGGGACCCGGAAACACCATATATTTT
TRBV29-1	TRBJ2-2	.	few	CSVVPGDTGELFF	TGCAGCGTTGTCCCGGGAGACACCGGGGAGCTGTTTTTT
TRBV9	TRBJ2-7	.	few	CASSAGVAYEQYF	TGTGCCAGCAGCGCCGGAGTCGCCTACGAGCAGTACTTC
TRBV15	TRBJ2-2	TRBD2	.	CATRGGTFTNTGELFF	TGTGCCACCAGGGGGGGGACGTTCACGAACACCGGGGAGCTGTTTTTT
TRBV20-1	TRBJ1-1	.	once	CSASRYANMNTEAFF	TGCAGTGCTAGTCGGTATGCCAACATGAACACTGAAGCTTTCTTT
TRBV6-5	TRBJ1-6	.	.	CASSSGGQTYNSPLHF	TGTGCCAGCAGTTCCGGGGGGCAGACCTATAATTCACCCCTCCACTTT
TRBV24-1	TRBJ2-5	.	.	CATSDKRDRHQETQYF	TGTGCCACCAGTGATAAGCGGGACAGGCACCAAGAGACCCAGTACTTC
TRBV7-9	TRBJ2-7	TRBD1	.	CASSLVVTGENEQYF	TGTGCCAGCAGCTTAGTGGTGACAGGGGAGAACGAGCAGTACTTC
TRBV4-2	TRBJ1-3	.	few	CASSQAGTVAGNTIYF	TGTGCCAGCAGCCAAGCGGGAACGGTGGCTGGAAACACCATATATTTT
TRBV21-1	TRBJ1-1	.	few	CASSKRPLLENTEAFF	TGTGCCAGCAGCAAGCGGCCTTTATTGGAGAACACTGAAGCTTTCTTT
TRBV28	TRBJ1-1	TRBD1	.	CASSLRTQGRMNTGAFF	TGTGCCAGCAGTTTACGTACACAGGGGAGAATGAACACTGGAGCTTTCTTT
TRBV12-3/TRBV12-4	TRBJ1-5	.	few	CASTEGLYSNQPQHF	TGTGCCAGCACCGAGGGACTTTATAGCAATCAGCCCCAGCATTTT
TRBV2	TRBJ2-7	.	.	CASSGGPPGVYEQYF	TGTGCCAGCAGTGGCGGTCCCCCCGGGGTCTACGAGCAGTACTTC
TRBV29-1	TRBJ1-2	.	.	CSVRAGTGYGYTF	TGCAGCGTTAGGGCAGGGACTGGGTATGGCTACACCTTC
TRBV12-3/TRBV12-4	TRBJ2-1	.	.	CASGWNNEQFF	TGTGCCAGCGGTTGGAACAATGAGCAGTTCTTC
TRBV27	TRBJ2-7	.	.	CASSLSAGITYEQYF	TGTGCCAGCAGTTTAAGCGCTGGAATCACCTACGAGCAGTACTTC
TRBV10-3	TRBJ2-7	TRBD2	.	CAISPISGRASTEQYF	TGTGCCATCAGCCCGATTAGCGGGAGGGCCTCCACCGAGCAGTACTTC
TRBV7-9	TRBJ1-1	.	.	CSSSFRANTEAFF	TGTTCCAGCAGCTTTCGGGCGAACACTGAAGCTTTCTTT
TRBV14	TRBJ1-2	.	.	CASSQDQEDYCYTF	TGTGCCAGCAGCCAAGATCAGGAGGACTATTGCTACACCTTC
TRBV2	TRBJ2-1	.	few	CASSGRGPNEQFF	TGTGCCAGCAGTGGGAGAGGGCCAAATGAGCAGTTCTTC
TRBV12-3/TRBV12-4	TRBJ2-4	.	.	CASSDPLFGGAKNIQYF	TGTGCCAGCAGTGATCCCCTCTTTGGTGGAGCCAAAAACATTCAGTACTTC
TRBV12-3/TRBV12-4	TRBJ1-5	.	.	CASSPLRSSNQPQHF	TGTGCCAGCAGCCCCCTACGGAGTTCCAATCAGCCCCAGCATTTT
TRBV4-2	TRBJ2-2	.	few	CASSQEAGEGGELFF	TGTGCCAGCAGCCAAGAGGCAGGGGAGGGCGGGGAGCTGTTTTTT
TRBV14	TRBJ1-3	.	few	CASSPPGTSGNTIYF	TGTGCCAGCAGCCCCCCCGGGACCTCTGGAAACACCATATATTTT